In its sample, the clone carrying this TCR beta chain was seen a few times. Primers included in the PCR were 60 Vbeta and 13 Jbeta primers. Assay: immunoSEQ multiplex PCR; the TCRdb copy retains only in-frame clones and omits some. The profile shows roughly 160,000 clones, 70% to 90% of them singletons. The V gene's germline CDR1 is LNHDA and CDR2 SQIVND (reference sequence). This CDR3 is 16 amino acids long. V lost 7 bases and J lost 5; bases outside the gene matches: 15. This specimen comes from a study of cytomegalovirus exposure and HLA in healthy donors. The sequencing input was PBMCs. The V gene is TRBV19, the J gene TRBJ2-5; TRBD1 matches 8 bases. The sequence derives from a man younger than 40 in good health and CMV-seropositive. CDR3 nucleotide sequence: TGTGCCAGTACAAATTCGAAGACAGGGGTCGGGGAGACCCAGTACTTC. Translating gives CASTNSKTGVGETQYF.